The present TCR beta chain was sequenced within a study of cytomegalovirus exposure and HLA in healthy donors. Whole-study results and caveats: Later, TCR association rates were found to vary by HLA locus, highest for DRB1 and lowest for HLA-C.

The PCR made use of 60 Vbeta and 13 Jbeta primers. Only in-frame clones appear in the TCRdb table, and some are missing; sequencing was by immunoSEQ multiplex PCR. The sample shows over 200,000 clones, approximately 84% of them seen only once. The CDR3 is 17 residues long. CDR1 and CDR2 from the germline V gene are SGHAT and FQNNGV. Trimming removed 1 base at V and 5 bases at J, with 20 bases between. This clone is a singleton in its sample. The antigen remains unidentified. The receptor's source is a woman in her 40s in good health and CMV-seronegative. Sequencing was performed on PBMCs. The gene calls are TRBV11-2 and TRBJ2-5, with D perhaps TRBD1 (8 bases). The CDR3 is CASSLGSGQGGRETQYF. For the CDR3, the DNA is TGTGCCAGCAGCTTAGGATCCGGACAGGGAGGGAGGGAGACCCAGTACTTC. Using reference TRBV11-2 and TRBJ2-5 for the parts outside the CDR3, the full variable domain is EAGVAQSPRYKIIEKRQSVAFWCNPISGHATLYWYQQILGQGPKLLIQFQNNGVVDDSQLPKDRFSAERLKGVDSTLKIQPAKLEDSAVYLCASSLGSGQGGRETQYFGPGTRLLVL.